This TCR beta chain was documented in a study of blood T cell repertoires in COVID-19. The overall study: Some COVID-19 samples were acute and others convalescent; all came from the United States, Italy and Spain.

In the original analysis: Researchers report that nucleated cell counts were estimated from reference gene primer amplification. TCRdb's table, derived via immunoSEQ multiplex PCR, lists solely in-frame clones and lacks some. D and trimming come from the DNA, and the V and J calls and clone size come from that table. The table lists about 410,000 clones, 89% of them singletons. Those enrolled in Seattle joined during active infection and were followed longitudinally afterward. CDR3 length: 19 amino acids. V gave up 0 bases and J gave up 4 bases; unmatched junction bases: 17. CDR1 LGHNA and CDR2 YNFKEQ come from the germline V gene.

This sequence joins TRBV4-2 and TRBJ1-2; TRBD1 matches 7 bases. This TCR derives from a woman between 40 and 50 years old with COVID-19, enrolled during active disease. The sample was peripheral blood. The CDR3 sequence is CASSQDHVGQGDVGYGYTF. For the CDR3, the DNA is TGTGCCAGCAGCCAAGATCATGTAGGGCAGGGGGATGTTGGCTATGGCTACACCTTC.